These 32 T cell receptor beta chains originate from one sample sequenced in a study of ipilimumab plus nivolumab after autologous stem cell transplantation. Clones were sequenced by immunoSEQ multiplex PCR, and TCRdb holds only the in-frame ones, with some missing. The repertoire holds around 19,000 clones, with approximately 85% as singletons. The sample was PBMCs, taken in a trial of ipilimumab plus nivolumab as post-transplant consolidation. Every receptor here comes from a male donor with diffuse large B-cell lymphoma.

The chain uses TRBV7-6 and TRBJ2-2; possible D gene TRBD2, 6 bases. The germline gives CDR1 SGHVS, CDR2 FNYEAQ. The CDR3 extends over 16 amino acids. V was clipped by 5 bases and J by 0 bases, with 13 bases between them. CDR3 sequence reads: CASSLTWGANTGELFF. CDR3 nucleotides: TGTGCCAGCAGCCTCACCTGGGGGGCGAACACCGGGGAGCTGTTTTTT.

The rearrangement uses TRBV9 and TRBJ2-6; no definite D call. Per the germline V gene, CDR1 is SGDLS and CDR2 is YYNGEE. The CDR3 totals 13 residues. V was clipped by 3 bases and J by 1 base, with 2 bases between them. In nucleotides, the CDR3 is TGTGCCAGCAGCGATTCTGGGGCCAACGTCCTGACTTTC. The encoded protein is CASSDSGANVLTF.

The rearrangement uses TRBV28 and TRBJ1-6; 8 nucleotides agree with TRBD1. Germline CDR1 reads MDHEN; CDR2 reads SYDVKM. This CDR3 has 14 residues. V lost 6 bases and J lost 10; bases outside the gene matches: 8. CDR3 sequence: CASRNGQGDSPLHF. CDR3 coding DNA: TGTGCCAGCAGAAACGGACAGGGAGACTCACCCCTCCACTTT.

The J gene is TRBJ2-5, the V gene TRBV7-2; TRBD2 is a possible D gene (6 bases). With 4 bases removed from V and 7 bases from J, the gap between germline ends came to 13 bases. Germline assignment: CDR1 SGHTA and CDR2 FQGNSA. CDR3 length: 13 residues. The DNA for the CDR3 is TGTGCCAGCAGCTATTGGACTATGAGGACCCAGTACTTC. It codes for CASSYWTMRTQYF.

The V and J genes are TRBV4-1 and TRBJ2-2; D not resolved. Germline lookup yields CDR1 MGHRA and CDR2 YSYEKL. This CDR3 has 15 residues. The V end was cut by 2 bases, the J end by 4 bases, with 11 bases between. CDR3 sequence (DNA): TGCGCCAGCAGCCAACCAGGAGTGGGCACCGGGGAGCTGTTTTTT. As protein: CASSQPGVGTGELFF.

This rearrangement joins TRBV18 to TRBJ1-4; D is uncertain. V was clipped by 4 bases and J by 7 bases, with 10 bases between them. The CDR3 runs to 13 residues. Germline values: CDR1 KGHSH, CDR2 LQKENI. DNA of the CDR3: TGTGCCAGCTCACAGGGTAGAGGTGAAAAACTGTTTTTT. As protein: CASSQGRGEKLFF. Combining the CDR3 with reference TRBV18 and TRBJ1-4 gives the whole variable domain NAGVMQNPRHLVRRRGQEARLRCSPMKGHSHVYWYRQLPEEGLKFMVYLQKENIIDESGMPKERFSAEFPKEGPSILRIQQVVRGDSAAYFCASSQGRGEKLFFGSGTQLSVL.

This chain joins TRBV18 and TRBJ1-1; D remains ambiguous. CDR1 is KGHSH and CDR2 is LQKENI in the germline V gene. CDR3 size: 14 residues. V was shortened by 2 bases and J by 1 base, with 8 bases between the two germline ends. The CDR3 loop is CASSPDFGNTEAFF. The CDR3, as DNA: TGTGCCAGCTCACCAGACTTTGGGAACACTGAAGCTTTCTTT. Supplemented by reference TRBV18 and TRBJ1-1, the full variable domain reads NAGVMQNPRHLVRRRGQEARLRCSPMKGHSHVYWYRQLPEEGLKFMVYLQKENIIDESGMPKERFSAEFPKEGPSILRIQQVVRGDSAAYFCASSPDFGNTEAFFGQGTRLTVV.

The chain couples TRBV30 to TRBJ1-2, with 8 bases matching TRBD1. Germline lookup yields CDR1 GTSNPN and CDR2 SVGIG (reference sequence). V shed 1 base and J 5 bases; nucleotides not matched to a gene: 12. This CDR3 spans 16 amino acids. The CDR3 coding sequence is TGTGCCTGGAGTGCAAGGACTCCAGGGGGCGGATATGGCTACACCTTC. It encodes CAWSARTPGGGYGYTF.

The V gene is TRBV5-1, the J gene TRBJ2-7, with D perhaps assigned TRBD1 or TRBD2 (5 bases each). The CDR3 contains 12 residues. V was trimmed by 0 bases and J by 6 bases, leaving 7 bases between them. Germline V gene sequence: CDR1 SGHRS, CDR2 YFSETQ. This CDR3 is CASSLGGTEQYF. The CDR3 nucleotides read TGCGCCAGCAGCTTGGGGGGGACCGAGCAGTACTTC.

The V gene is TRBV19, the J gene TRBJ1-1; possibly TRBD1 for D (5 bases). Trimming removed 8 bases at V and 1 base at J, with 17 bases between. This CDR3 contains 15 residues. CDR1 is LNHDA and CDR2 is SQIVND in the germline V gene (reference sequence). DNA for the CDR3: TGTGCCAGTCGAACGGGAGGGGCTACGAACACTGAAGCTTTCTTT. Its translation: CASRTGGATNTEAFF.

This clone was seen more than once but under ten times. This chain joins TRBV2 and TRBJ2-7; D may match TRBD1 or TRBD2 (5 bases each). CDR1 and CDR2 from the germline V gene are SNHLY and FYNNEI. V lost 4 bases and J lost 2, with 9 bases in between. This CDR3 contains 13 residues. CDR3 in amino acids: CASSAGPAYEQYF. CDR3 DNA sequence: TGTGCCAGCAGTGCGGGACCAGCCTACGAGCAGTACTTC. The full variable domain, with the rest looked up from reference TRBV2 and TRBJ2-7, is EPEVTQTPSHQVTQMGQEVILRCVPISNHLYFYWYRQILGQKVEFLVSFYNNEISEKSEIFDDQFSVERPDGSNFTLKIRSTKLEDSAMYFCASSAGPAYEQYFGPGTRLTVT.

V and J are TRBV5-6 and TRBJ2-5; D ambiguous. V was pared by 5 bases and J by 5 bases, with 25 bases between. CDR3 length: 17 amino acids. Germline V gene data show CDR1 as SGHDT and CDR2 as YYEEEE. CDR3: CASSPRWAPTKWETQYF. In nucleotides, the CDR3 is TGTGCCAGCAGTCCGAGGTGGGCACCAACTAAATGGGAGACCCAGTACTTC.

This chain joins TRBV5-1 and TRBJ2-2; D unresolved. CDR3 length equals 15 residues. Germline CDR1 is SGHRS and CDR2 is YFSETQ. Trimming pared 4 bases from V and 4 bases from J, leaving 14 bases between. CDR3 DNA: TGCGCCAGCAGCCCCTGGACCACTCCCACCGGGGAGCTGTTTTTT. Translated: CASSPWTTPTGELFF.

This clone is a singleton in its sample. The chain is built from TRBV18 and TRBJ1-1; 7 nucleotides agree with TRBD1. The CDR3 runs 16 residues. The germline V gene has CDR1 KGHSH and CDR2 LQKENI. V dropped 0 bases and J dropped 0; count of bases not matched to a gene: 4. The CDR3 loop reads CASSPPGQNMNTEAFF. The CDR3 DNA sequence: TGTGCCAGCTCACCACCGGGACAGAATATGAACACTGAAGCTTTCTTT.

This clone was observed a few times. The V gene is TRBV4-2, the J gene TRBJ2-5; D is uncertain. The DNA matches TRBJ2-7 better at its end, which makes the J call doubtful. This CDR3 region has 14 residues. Germline values: CDR1 LGHNA, CDR2 YNFKEQ. CDR3 DNA: TGTGCCAGCAGCCAAGAAGCCAGGTCCTACGAGCAGTACTTC. Protein: CASSQEARSYEQYF.

This chain connects TRBV21-1 to TRBJ2-2; TRBD1 reflects the table's D call only, with no check against the DNA. TRBV21-1 counts as a pseudogene. The CDR3 has 16 amino acids. The CDR3 DNA is TGTGCCAGCAGCAGGCGAACAGGGTTGAACACCGGGGAGCTGTTTTTT. It is translated as CASSRRTGLNTGELFF.

In its sample, this clone was seen a few times. This rearrangement joins TRBV6-5 to TRBJ2-4; 7 nucleotides align to TRBD1. The germline CDR1 and CDR2 sequences are MNHEY and SVGAGI. CDR3 size: 13 residues. V shed 6 bases, J shed 13 bases, and the junction held 12 bases outside the gene matches. CDR3 protein: CASSFDRAGVQYF. Here the CDR3 DNA reads TGTGCCAGCAGCTTTGACAGGGCAGGGGTCCAGTACTTC.

The rearrangement uses TRBV23-1 and TRBJ1-2; the D gene is possibly TRBD1 (6 bases). TRBV23-1 qualifies as an ORF whose function is uncertain. V was shortened by 2 bases and J by 3 bases, with 16 bases between the two germline ends. The CDR3 is 16 amino acids. The CDR3 nucleotides are TGCGCCAGCAGTCAAATGGTGGTAGGGGGAGACTATGGCTACACCTTC. Protein: CASSQMVVGGDYGYTF.

The chain carries TRBV18 and TRBJ2-5; D remains ambiguous. Germline V gene data show CDR1 as KGHSH and CDR2 as LQKENI. This CDR3 region has 14 residues. V was cut by 8 bases and J by 0 bases, with 13 bases left in between. Here the CDR3 reads CASHMRRDQETQYF. CDR3 bases: TGTGCCAGCCATATGCGAAGGGACCAAGAGACCCAGTACTTC. The full variable domain, completed using reference TRBV18 and TRBJ2-5, is NAGVMQNPRHLVRRRGQEARLRCSPMKGHSHVYWYRQLPEEGLKFMVYLQKENIIDESGMPKERFSAEFPKEGPSILRIQQVVRGDSAAYFCASHMRRDQETQYFGPGTRLLVL.

J is TRBJ1-6 and V is TRBV11-3; D is unclear. Germline V gene sequence: CDR1 SGHNT, CDR2 YENEEA. V lost 5 bases and J lost 14, with 7 bases in between. This CDR3 is 10 amino acids long. The DNA for the CDR3 is TGTGCCAGCAGCCCCCAAACCCTCCACTTT. Amino acid sequence: CASSPQTLHF.

The chain employs TRBV5-1 and TRBJ2-2; D may match TRBD1 or TRBD2 (5 bases each). This CDR3 comprises 15 residues. V shed 3 bases and J shed 4 bases, with 13 bases lying between them. Germline CDR1 SGHRS, CDR2 YFSETQ. The DNA of the CDR3 is TGCGCCAGCAGCTCTGCCTGGGGACGCACCGGGGAGCTGTTTTTT. It codes for CASSSAWGRTGELFF.

The chain recombines TRBV4-2 with TRBJ2-2; possibly TRBD1 for D (5 bases). CDR1 is LGHNA, CDR2 YNFKEQ, per germline. This CDR3 contains 16 residues. The germline V and J ends were trimmed by 4 bases and 2 bases, with 14 bases remaining between them. CDR3 sequence (DNA): TGTGCCAGCAGCCCCAACACCGACAGTAACACCGGGGAGCTGTTTTTT. Its protein product is CASSPNTDSNTGELFF.

This chain links TRBV5-1 with TRBJ2-7, with D hard to call. The CDR3 has 9 residues. V lost 8 bases to trimming and J lost 5 bases, with 5 bases between them. In germline, CDR1 is SGHRS, CDR2 YFSETQ. The CDR3 DNA reads TGCGCCAGTGAAAACGAGCAGTACTTC. It encodes CASENEQYF. Full variable domain (rest looked up from reference TRBV5-1 and TRBJ2-7): KAGVTQTPRYLIKTRGQQVTLSCSPISGHRSVSWYQQTPGQGLQFLFEYFSETQRNKGNFPGRFSGRQFSNSRSEMNVSTLELGDSALYLCASENEQYFGPGTRLTVT.

The gene calls are TRBV7-9 and TRBJ1-4; 7 nucleotides line up with TRBD1. The CDR3 extends over 15 amino acids. V shed 4 bases, J shed 7 bases, and the junction held 9 bases outside the gene matches. CDR1 is SEHNR and CDR2 is FQNEAQ in the germline V gene (reference sequence). CDR3 loop: CASSSVAGGPEKLFF. For the CDR3, the DNA is TGTGCCAGCAGCTCTGTGGCAGGGGGTCCTGAAAAACTGTTTTTT. Based on the CDR3 plus reference TRBV7-9 and TRBJ1-4, the full variable domain is DTGVSQNPRHKITKRGQNVTFRCDPISEHNRLYWYRQTLGQGPEFLTYFQNEAQLEKSRLLSDRFSAERPKGSFSTLEIQRTEQGDSAMYLCASSSVAGGPEKLFFGSGTQLSVL.

About this clone itself: Other DNA sequences in the sample encode the same CDR3. V usage is TRBV15 and J usage is TRBJ2-7; D unresolved. The CDR3 extends over 15 amino acids. Germline values: CDR1 LNHNV, CDR2 YYDKDF (reference sequence). V was clipped by 5 bases and J by 1 base, with 15 bases between them. CDR3 loop: CATSESRTVSYEQYF. The CDR3 DNA follows: TGTGCCACCAGCGAGAGTCGGACGGTTTCCTACGAGCAGTACTTC.

This chain joins TRBV27 and TRBJ2-5; 9 positions match TRBD2. V lost 6 bases and J lost 5; bases outside the gene matches: 13. The CDR3 extends over 16 amino acids. Germline CDR1 MNHEY, CDR2 SMNVEV (reference sequence). The CDR3 loop is CASSPQRGAVGETQYF. In nucleotides, the CDR3 is TGTGCCAGCAGCCCCCAGCGGGGGGCGGTAGGGGAGACCCAGTACTTC.

This chain uses TRBV2 with TRBJ2-5; 9 bases are a match to TRBD1. Germline V lookup: CDR1 SNHLY, CDR2 FYNNEI. J lost 5 bases, V lost 6 bases, and 4 bases had no gene match. The CDR3 spans 13 residues. The CDR3 loop is CASRKTGGETQYF. The CDR3 nucleotides read TGTGCCAGCAGAAAAACAGGGGGCGAGACCCAGTACTTC.

CDR3 protein: CASSYSFAENTEAFF. In DNA, the CDR3 is TGTGCCAGCAGTTACTCGTTCGCAGAGAACACTGAAGCTTTCTTT. The chain employs TRBV6-5 and TRBJ1-1; D is unclear. The length of the CDR3 is 15 residues. V lost 0 bases and J lost 1, with 9 bases in between. The germline CDR1 and CDR2 sequences are MNHEY and SVGAGI.

This clone was recorded once. This chain joins TRBV20-1 and TRBJ1-4; no definite D call. This CDR3 region has 11 residues. Germline loops: CDR1 DFQATT, CDR2 SNEGSKA (reference sequence). Trimming took 6 bases from V and 7 from J, leaving 9 bases between them. In DNA form, the CDR3 reads TGCAGTGCGCGGGATACTGAAAAACTGTTTTTT. Translated, it gives CSARDTEKLFF.

The chain links TRBV18 to TRBJ2-1; no reliable D call. The germline CDR1 and CDR2 sequences are KGHSH and LQKENI. The CDR3 has 12 residues. V lost 5 bases to trimming and J lost 4 bases, with 6 bases between them. The CDR3 DNA follows: TGTGCCAGCTCAGTGCAGTACAATGAGCAGTTCTTC. This codes for CASSVQYNEQFF.

The rearrangement joins TRBV6-5 to TRBJ2-7; maybe TRBD2 (5 bases). Per germline, CDR1 MNHEY and CDR2 SVGAGI. This CDR3 has 14 residues. V dropped 2 bases and J dropped 3 bases, with 11 bases sitting between them. CDR3 sequence reads: CASSYAGSHYEQYF. In DNA form, the CDR3 reads TGTGCCAGCAGTTACGCGGGTAGTCACTACGAGCAGTACTTC.

The J gene is TRBJ2-1, the V gene TRBV4-2; D could derive from TRBD1 or TRBD2 (6 bases each). CDR1 LGHNA and CDR2 YNFKEQ come from the germline V gene. The V end was cut by 0 bases, the J end by 3 bases, with 15 bases between. The CDR3 is made up of 17 amino acids. The CDR3 reads CASSQDPGASDYNEQFF. The CDR3 bases are TGTGCCAGCAGCCAAGACCCGGGGGCCTCAGACTACAATGAGCAGTTCTTC.